A selection of T cell receptor beta chains follows, all from one sample in a study of regulatory T cells in long-lasting Graves disease. From the multiplex PCR reads, TCRdb called clonotypes with MiXCR, one entry per CDR3 protein. The table shows a few hundred thousand distinct CDR3 sequences, with 23% occurring only once. The sample was peripheral blood mononuclear cells (PBMCs), taken when the disease was refractory, from a patient treated with antithyroid drugs. The origin of the receptors is a woman between 40 and 50 years old with Graves disease. Both conserved end residues are part of each CDR3. The order of the fields is J gene, D gene, clone size, V gene, CDR3 DNA, CDR3 protein. A D gene is named only where the DNA matches it firmly. Clone size is given for some rows only: seen once, a few or many times, or a class if the clone is expanded.

TRBJ2-2	-	few	TRBV6-1	TGTGCCAGCAGTGATCCTTCGAACACCGGGGAGCTGTTTTTT	CASSDPSNTGELFF
TRBJ1-1	-	many	TRBV6-1	TGTGCCAGCAGTCCGCAGATAGACGTGAACACTGAAGCTTTCTTT	CASSPQIDVNTEAFF
TRBJ1-2	-	many	TRBV28	TGTGCCAGCAGTTTTTGGGGGGCTATGGGTGGCTACACCTTC	CASSFWGAMGGYTF
TRBJ2-7	-	-	TRBV4-1	TGCGCCAGCAGCCTGGGACCAGCCTACGAGCGGTACTTC	CASSLGPAYERYF
TRBJ2-1	-	many	TRBV28	TGTGCCAGCAGTTTATGCTACGGTTTCGGCACATGCAATGAGCAGTTCTTC	CASSLCYGFGTCNEQFF
TRBJ2-2	-	-	TRBV14	TGTGCCAGCAGCCCCCGGGTGAACTTGGGCGGGGAGCTGTTTTTT	CASSPRVNLGGELFF
TRBJ1-1	-	-	TRBV5-4	TGTGCCAGCAGACCCAACAGGAACACTGAAGTTTTCTTT	CASRPNRNTEVFF
TRBJ1-1	-	-	TRBV29-1	TGCAGCGCCAAAAACGGGATTGGGTACACTGAAGCTTTCTTT	CSAKNGIGYTEAFF
TRBJ1-6	-	many	TRBV7-3	TGTGCCAGCAGCCGTCGGGGTGACTATAATTCACCCCTCCACTTT	CASSRRGDYNSPLHF
TRBJ1-1	TRBD1	many	TRBV28	TGTGCCAGCATGACCTTTCGCAGGGGGAAGAACACTGAAGCTTTCTTT	CASMTFRRGKNTEAFF
TRBJ1-1	TRBD1	-	TRBV27	TGTGCCAGCAGTATACGCAGGGGGATGAACACTGAAGCTTTCTTT	CASSIRRGMNTEAFF
TRBJ2-2	TRBD2	-	TRBV15	TGTGCCACCAGCAGTGTGGGACTAGCGGATGACACCGGGGAGCTGTTTTTT	CATSSVGLADDTGELFF
TRBJ2-7	TRBD1	many	TRBV15	TGTGCCACCAGCAGAGGGGCAGGGGGATCCTACGAGCAGTACTTC	CATSRGAGGSYEQYF
TRBJ2-7	-	few	TRBV5-5	TGTGCCAGCAGCTCGAGGGGGGTCTTCTCCTACGAGCAGTACTTC	CASSSRGVFSYEQYF
TRBJ2-5	TRBD1	-	TRBV3-1	TGTGCCAGCAGCCTAGATTCTTTTGGACAGGGCCTTCGAGGGACCCAGTACTTC	CASSLDSFGQGLRGTQYF
TRBJ2-7	-	few	TRBV7-9	TGTGCCAGCAGCCCCGGACTGCACCCCTACGAGCAGTACTTC	CASSPGLHPYEQYF
TRBJ2-7	TRBD2	many	TRBV28	TGTGCCAGCAGTTTACGTGGGACTAGCGGGCCCAACGAGCAGTACTTC	CASSLRGTSGPNEQYF
TRBJ1-1	-	many	TRBV6-5	TGTGCCAGCAGTTCTATATACACTGAAGCTTTCTTT	CASSSIYTEAFF
TRBJ1-1	-	many	TRBV28	TGTGCCAGCAGTTTAGCTGGGCAAGCTTTCTTT	CASSLAGQAFF
TRBJ2-5	-	many	TRBV28	TGTGCCAGCTCCTCCCCAGGGTTACAGACCCAGTACTTC	CASSSPGLQTQYF
TRBJ2-7	-	few	TRBV11-2	TGTGCCAGCAGCTTAGTAGGAGGGCAAGGCAGATACGAGCAGTACTTC	CASSLVGGQGRYEQYF
TRBJ2-5	-	many	TRBV28	TGTGCCAGCAGTTCCCAGATCCAAGAGACCCAGTACTTC	CASSSQIQETQYF
TRBJ1-2	TRBD1	many	TRBV9	TGTGCCAGCAGCGTTGGGGACAGCGTTAACTATGGCTACACCTTC	CASSVGDSVNYGYTF
TRBJ2-4	-	many	TRBV12-3/TRBV12-4	TGTGCCAGCAGTTTCACCGGGACTAAAAACATTCAGTACTTC	CASSFTGTKNIQYF
TRBJ2-2	-	many	TRBV12-3/TRBV12-4	TGTGCCAGCAGGGCCGGGACACCTTTCACCGGGGAGCTGTTTTTT	CASRAGTPFTGELFF
TRBJ2-5	-	few	TRBV27	TGTGCCAGCAGCACCACCCCCGACAGACAAGAGACCCAGTACTTC	CASSTTPDRQETQYF
TRBJ1-2	TRBD1	-	TRBV7-9	TGTGCCACCCTGGAGGGGGCGGTCGCGGGCTATGGCTACACCTTC	CATLEGAVAGYGYTF
TRBJ1-1	-	many	TRBV14	TGTGCCAGCAGCCAAGCCGGGAAGGGGACTGAAGCTTTCTTT	CASSQAGKGTEAFF
TRBJ1-1	-	few	TRBV7-9	TGTGCCAGCAGCTTAGCCGGACTGGGGAACACTGAAGCTTTCTTT	CASSLAGLGNTEAFF
TRBJ1-4	TRBD1	-	TRBV5-1	TGCGCCAGCAGCCCCAGGACAGGGGAGGGAAAACTGTTTTTT	CASSPRTGEGKLFF
TRBJ2-7	TRBD2	-	TRBV20-1	TGCAGTGCTAGACACCGGGAGGGCTTTTCCTACGAGCAGTACTTC	CSARHREGFSYEQYF
TRBJ2-7	-	many	TRBV28	TGTGCCAGCAGTTTATTAGATTACGAGCAGTACTTC	CASSLLDYEQYF
TRBJ2-1	TRBD2	-	TRBV28	TGTGCCAGCAGTTTAGCTCTAGCGGGAGCGTCCTACAATGAGCAGTTCTTC	CASSLALAGASYNEQFF
TRBJ2-1	-	few	TRBV28	TGTGCCAGCAGTTTACTGAATCTAGCGAGGGCCTACAATGAGCAGTTCTTC	CASSLLNLARAYNEQFF
TRBJ1-5	TRBD1	many	TRBV20-1	TGCAGTGCTAGAGAACGGGGGACAGCCTTCAATCAGCCCCAGCATTTT	CSARERGTAFNQPQHF
TRBJ1-2	-	many	TRBV27	TGTGCCAGCAGTTCCCCGTTGAGAGGGACGCGAGGCTACACCTTC	CASSSPLRGTRGYTF
TRBJ2-3	TRBD2	once	TRBV7-6	TGTGCCAGCAGCTTCGCGGCGGGAGGATTGGCAGATACGCAGTATTTT	CASSFAAGGLADTQYF
TRBJ2-4	-	many	TRBV28	TGTGCCAGCAGTCACCTTTCAGGGGGGGAAAACATTCAGTACTTC	CASSHLSGGENIQYF
TRBJ2-7	TRBD2	few	TRBV11-1	TGTGCCAGCAGCTTAGGACTAGCGGGAGCGCTCACCTACGAGCAGTACTTC	CASSLGLAGALTYEQYF
TRBJ2-1	TRBD2	-	TRBV7-8	TGTGCCAGCAGCTTAAACCTCGCTAGCGGGAGGTATGAGCAGTTCTTC	CASSLNLASGRYEQFF
TRBJ2-7	-	many	TRBV11-2	TGTGCCAGCAGCTTAGTGGGAGGTGCCGAGCAGTACTTC	CASSLVGGAEQYF
TRBJ2-2	-	-	TRBV10-1	TGCGCCAGCAGTGATGCAGGAACTACCGGGGAGCTGTTTTTT	CASSDAGTTGELFF
TRBJ1-1	-	-	TRBV3-1	TGTGCCAGCAGCCTCCTCGAGGCCGCTGAAGCTTTCTTT	CASSLLEAAEAFF
TRBJ2-7	-	many	TRBV12-3/TRBV12-4	TGTGCCAGCAGTAGGGACGTGAGCTACGAGCAGTACTTC	CASSRDVSYEQYF
TRBJ2-7	TRBD1	few	TRBV7-2	TGTGCCAGCAGCTTAGCCGGGACAGGGCCGGTCGAGCAGTACTTC	CASSLAGTGPVEQYF
TRBJ1-5	-	many	TRBV28	TGTGCCAGCAGTTCCTTCAATCAGCCCCAGCATTTT	CASSSFNQPQHF
TRBJ1-3	-	-	TRBV6-1	TGTGCCAGCGGGTTCGGTGGAAACACCATATATTTT	CASGFGGNTIYF
TRBJ2-1	TRBD2	-	TRBV5-1	TGCGCCAGCAGCATCGGACTAGCGGGACCCAGCTACAATGAGCAGTTCTTC	CASSIGLAGPSYNEQFF
TRBJ2-2	-	few	TRBV19	TGTGCCAGTAGTATAATATACACCGGGGAGCTGTTTTTT	CASSIIYTGELFF
TRBJ1-1	-	-	TRBV6-9	TGTGCCAGCAGTTACCCCCGGGACAATCTGAAAGCTTACTTT	CASSYPRDNLKAYF